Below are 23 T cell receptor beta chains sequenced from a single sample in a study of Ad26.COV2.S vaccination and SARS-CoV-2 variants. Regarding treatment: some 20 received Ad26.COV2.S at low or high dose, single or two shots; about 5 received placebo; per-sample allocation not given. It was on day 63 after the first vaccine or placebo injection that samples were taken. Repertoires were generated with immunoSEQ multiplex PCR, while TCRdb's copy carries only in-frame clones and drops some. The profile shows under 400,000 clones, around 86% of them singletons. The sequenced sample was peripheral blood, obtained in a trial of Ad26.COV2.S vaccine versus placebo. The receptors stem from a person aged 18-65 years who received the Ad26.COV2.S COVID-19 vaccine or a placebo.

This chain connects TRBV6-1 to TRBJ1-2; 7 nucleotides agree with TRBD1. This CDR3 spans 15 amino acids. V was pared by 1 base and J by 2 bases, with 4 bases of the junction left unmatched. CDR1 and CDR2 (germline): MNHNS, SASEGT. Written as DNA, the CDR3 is TGTGCCAGCAGTGAAGTGGGACAGATAAACTATGGCTACACCTTC. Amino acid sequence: CASSEVGQINYGYTF.

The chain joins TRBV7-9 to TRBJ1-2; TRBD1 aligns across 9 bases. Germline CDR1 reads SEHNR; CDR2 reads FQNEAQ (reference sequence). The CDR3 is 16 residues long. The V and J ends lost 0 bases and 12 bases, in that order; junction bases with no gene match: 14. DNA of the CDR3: TGTGCCAGCAGCTTAGCGCTTTTGGGACAGGGCTATTCGGACACCTTC. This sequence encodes CASSLALLGQGYSDTF.

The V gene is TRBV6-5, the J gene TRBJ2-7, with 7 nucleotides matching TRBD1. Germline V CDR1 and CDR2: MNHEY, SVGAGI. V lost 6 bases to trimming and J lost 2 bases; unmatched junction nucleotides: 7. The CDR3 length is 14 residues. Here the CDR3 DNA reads TGTGCCAGCAGACTGACAGGGTCGCCCTACGAGCAGTACTTC. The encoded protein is CASRLTGSPYEQYF.

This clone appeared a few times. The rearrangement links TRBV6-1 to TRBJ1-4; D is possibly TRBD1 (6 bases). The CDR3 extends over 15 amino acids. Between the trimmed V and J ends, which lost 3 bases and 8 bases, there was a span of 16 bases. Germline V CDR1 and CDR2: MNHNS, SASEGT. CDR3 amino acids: CASSDHRVGSEKLFF. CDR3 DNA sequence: TGTGCCAGCAGTGACCACAGGGTTGGTTCGGAAAAACTGTTTTTT.

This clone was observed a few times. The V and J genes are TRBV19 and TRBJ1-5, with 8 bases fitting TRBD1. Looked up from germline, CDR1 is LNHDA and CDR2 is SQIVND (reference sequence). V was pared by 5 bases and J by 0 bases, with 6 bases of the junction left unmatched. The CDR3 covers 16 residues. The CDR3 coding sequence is TGTGCCAGTAGTCCGAGACAGGGGAATAGCAATCAGCCCCAGCATTTT. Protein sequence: CASSPRQGNSNQPQHF.

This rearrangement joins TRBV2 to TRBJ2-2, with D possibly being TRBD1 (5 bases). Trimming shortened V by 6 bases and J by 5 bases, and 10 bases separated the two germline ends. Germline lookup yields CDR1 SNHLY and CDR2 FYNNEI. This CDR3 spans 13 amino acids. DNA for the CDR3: TGTGCCAGCAGGGGCAGGGTAACCGGGGAGCTGTTTTTT. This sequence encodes CASRGRVTGELFF.

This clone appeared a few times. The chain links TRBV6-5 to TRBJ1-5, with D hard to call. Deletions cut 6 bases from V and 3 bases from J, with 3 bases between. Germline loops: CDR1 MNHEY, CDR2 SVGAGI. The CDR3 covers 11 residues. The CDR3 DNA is TGTGCCAGCAGCAACAATCAGCCCCAGCATTTT. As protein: CASSNNQPQHF.

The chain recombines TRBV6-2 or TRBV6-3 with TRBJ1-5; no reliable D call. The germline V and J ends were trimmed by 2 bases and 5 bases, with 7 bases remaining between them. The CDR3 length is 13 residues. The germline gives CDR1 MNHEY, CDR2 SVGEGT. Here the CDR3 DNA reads TGTGCCAGCAGTTACAGCCCAGATCAGCCCCAGCATTTT. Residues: CASSYSPDQPQHF.

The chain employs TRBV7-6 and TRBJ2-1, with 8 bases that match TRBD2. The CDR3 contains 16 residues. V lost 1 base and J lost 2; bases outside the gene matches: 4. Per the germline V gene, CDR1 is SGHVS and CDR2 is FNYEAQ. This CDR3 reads CASSLEAGEAYNEQFF. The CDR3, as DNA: TGTGCCAGCAGCTTAGAAGCGGGGGAAGCCTACAATGAGCAGTTCTTC.

This CDR3 is CACGGPYEQYF. DNA for the CDR3: TGTGCTTGCGGGGGACCCTACGAGCAGTACTTC. This chain connects TRBV30 to TRBJ2-7; 7 bases match TRBD2. The CDR3 totals 11 residues. Germline values: CDR1 GTSNPN, CDR2 SVGIG (reference sequence). The full variable domain, rest sourced from reference TRBV30 and TRBJ2-7, is SQTIHQWPATLVQPVGSPLSLECTVEGTSNPNLYWYRQAAGRGLQLLFYSVGIGQISSEVPQNLSASRPQDRQFILSSKKLLLSDSGFYLCACGGPYEQYFGPGTRLTVT.

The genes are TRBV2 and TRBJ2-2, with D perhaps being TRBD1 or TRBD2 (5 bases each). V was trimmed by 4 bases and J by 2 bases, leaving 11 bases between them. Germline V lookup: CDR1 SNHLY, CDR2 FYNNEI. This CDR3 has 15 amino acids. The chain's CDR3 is CASSVEGLNTGELFF. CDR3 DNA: TGTGCCAGCAGTGTTGAGGGGCTAAACACCGGGGAGCTGTTTTTT. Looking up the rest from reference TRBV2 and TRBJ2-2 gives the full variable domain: EPEVTQTPSHQVTQMGQEVILRCVPISNHLYFYWYRQILGQKVEFLVSFYNNEISEKSEIFDDQFSVERPDGSNFTLKIRSTKLEDSAMYFCASSVEGLNTGELFFGEGSRLTVL.

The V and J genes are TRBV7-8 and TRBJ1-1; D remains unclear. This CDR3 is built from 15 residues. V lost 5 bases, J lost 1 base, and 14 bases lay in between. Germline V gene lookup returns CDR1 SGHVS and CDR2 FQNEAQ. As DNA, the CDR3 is TGTGCCAGCAGCGCGGGCCTTCAGGAGAACACTGAAGCTTTCTTT. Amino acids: CASSAGLQENTEAFF.

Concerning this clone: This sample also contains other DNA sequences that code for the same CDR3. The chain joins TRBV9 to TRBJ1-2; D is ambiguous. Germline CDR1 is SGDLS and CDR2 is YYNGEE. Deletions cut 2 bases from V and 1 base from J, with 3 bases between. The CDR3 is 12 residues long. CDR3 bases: TGTGCCAGCAGCGTGGATAACTATGGCTACACCTTC. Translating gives CASSVDNYGYTF.

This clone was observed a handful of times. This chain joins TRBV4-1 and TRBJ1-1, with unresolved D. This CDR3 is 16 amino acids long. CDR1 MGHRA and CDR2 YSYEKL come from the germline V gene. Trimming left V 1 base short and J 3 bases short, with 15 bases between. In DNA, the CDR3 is TGCGCCAGCAGCCAAGGACCGGACTGGTCTGACACTGAAGCTTTCTTT. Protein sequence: CASSQGPDWSDTEAFF.

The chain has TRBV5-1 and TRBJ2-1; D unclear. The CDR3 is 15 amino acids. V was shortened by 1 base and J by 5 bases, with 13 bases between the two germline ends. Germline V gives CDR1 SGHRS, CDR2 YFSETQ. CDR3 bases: TGCGCCAGCAGCTTGTTTGCCTTTTTCGACAATGAGCAGTTCTTC. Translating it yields CASSLFAFFDNEQFF.

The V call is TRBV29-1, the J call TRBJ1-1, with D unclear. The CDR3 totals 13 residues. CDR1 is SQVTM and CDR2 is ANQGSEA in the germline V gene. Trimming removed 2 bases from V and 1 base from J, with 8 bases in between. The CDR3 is CSVERSQNTEAFF. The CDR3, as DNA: TGCAGCGTTGAAAGATCACAGAACACTGAAGCTTTCTTT.

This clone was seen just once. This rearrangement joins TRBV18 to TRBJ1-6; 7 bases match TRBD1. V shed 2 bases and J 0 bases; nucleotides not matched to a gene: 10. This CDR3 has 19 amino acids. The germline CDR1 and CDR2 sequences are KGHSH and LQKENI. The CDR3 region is CASSPGTDLWGSYNSPLHF. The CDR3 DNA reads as TGTGCCAGCTCACCAGGGACAGACCTTTGGGGCTCCTATAATTCACCCCTCCACTTT.

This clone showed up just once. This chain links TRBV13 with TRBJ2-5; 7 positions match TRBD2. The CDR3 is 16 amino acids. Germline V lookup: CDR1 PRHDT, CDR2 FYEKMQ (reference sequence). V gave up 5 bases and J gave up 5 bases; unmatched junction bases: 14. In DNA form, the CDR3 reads TGTGCCAGCAGCCCCGGGACTACTAGGCGATCTGAGACCCAGTACTTC. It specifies CASSPGTTRRSETQYF.

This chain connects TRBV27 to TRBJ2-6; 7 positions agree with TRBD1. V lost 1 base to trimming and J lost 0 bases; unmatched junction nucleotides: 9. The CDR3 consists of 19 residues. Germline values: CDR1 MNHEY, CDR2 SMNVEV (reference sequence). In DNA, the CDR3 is TGTGCCAGCAGTTTATGGAATCCGGGACAGTTCTCTGGGGCCAACGTCCTGACTTTC. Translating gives CASSLWNPGQFSGANVLTF. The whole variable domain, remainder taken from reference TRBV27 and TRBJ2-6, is EAQVTQNPRYLITVTGKKLTVTCSQNMNHEYMSWYRQDPGLGLRQIYYSMNVEVTDKGDVPEGYKVSRKEKRNFPLILESPSPNQTSLYFCASSLWNPGQFSGANVLTFGAGSRLTVL.

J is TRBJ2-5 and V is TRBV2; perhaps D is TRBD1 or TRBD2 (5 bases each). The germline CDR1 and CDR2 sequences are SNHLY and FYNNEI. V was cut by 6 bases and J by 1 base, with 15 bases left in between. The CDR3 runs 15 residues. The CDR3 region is CASRGSEGSQETQYF. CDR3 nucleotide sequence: TGTGCCAGCAGGGGGAGCGAGGGGTCCCAAGAGACCCAGTACTTC.

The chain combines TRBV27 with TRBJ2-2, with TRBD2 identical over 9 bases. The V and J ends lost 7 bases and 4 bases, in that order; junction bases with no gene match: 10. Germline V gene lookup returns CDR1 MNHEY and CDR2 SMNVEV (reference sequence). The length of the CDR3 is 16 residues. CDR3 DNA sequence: TGTGCCAGCACCCCGGGCGGGGGGGCACGCACCGGGGAGCTGTTTTTT. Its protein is CASTPGGGARTGELFF.

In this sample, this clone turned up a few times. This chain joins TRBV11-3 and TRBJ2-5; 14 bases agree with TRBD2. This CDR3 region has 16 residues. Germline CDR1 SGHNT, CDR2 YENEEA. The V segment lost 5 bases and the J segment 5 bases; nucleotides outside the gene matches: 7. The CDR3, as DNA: TGTGCCAGCAGCGCCGGGACTAGCGGGGGAGAGGAGACCCAGTACTTC. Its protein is CASSAGTSGGEETQYF. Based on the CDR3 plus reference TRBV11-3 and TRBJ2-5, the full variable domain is EAGVVQSPRYKIIEKKQPVAFWCNPISGHNTLYWYLQNLGQGPELLIRYENEEAVDDSQLPKDRFSAERLKGVDSTLKIQPAELGDSAVYLCASSAGTSGGEETQYFGPGTRLLVL.

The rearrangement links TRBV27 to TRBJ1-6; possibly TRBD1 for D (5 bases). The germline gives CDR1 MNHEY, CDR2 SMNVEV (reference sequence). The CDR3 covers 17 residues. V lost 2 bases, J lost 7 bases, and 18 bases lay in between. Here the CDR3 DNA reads TGTGCCAGCAGTTTACCCGGGACCGCAGTAGGGAATTCACCCCTCCACTTT. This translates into CASSLPGTAVGNSPLHF.